A single sample is the source of the 13 T cell receptor beta chains below, sequenced in a study of blood T cell repertoires in COVID-19 (dated by TCRdb to 2020 to 2021). The library was built by means of the immunoSEQ multiplex PCR assay. The table comes from immuneACCESS by way of TCRdb, which keeps in-frame sequences with V and J called. Part of the clones is missing from these tables; in studies checked, under half for an unresolved V gene and the rest for unknown reasons. The sample yields about 200,000 clones; approximately 84% were counted once. 1.5% to 2% of the sample comes from the top ten. The sequencing sample was made of peripheral blood. These receptor sequences come from a man aged 40-50 years with active or convalescent COVID-19.

The chain combines TRBV27 with TRBJ2-3; 11 positions match TRBD1. The CDR3 is made up of 15 amino acids. CDR1 and CDR2 (germline): MNHEY, SMNVEV (reference sequence). With V trimmed by 7 bases and J by 1 base, 4 bases remained unmatched. CDR3 nucleotides: TGTGCCAGCACCCAGGGACAGGGGGGCACAGATACGCAGTATTTT. Residues: CASTQGQGGTDTQYF.

The V gene is TRBV6-5, the J gene TRBJ2-5, with TRBD1 as a possible D gene (5 bases). This CDR3 contains 12 residues. In germline, CDR1 is MNHEY, CDR2 SVGAGI. Trimming removed 6 bases from V and 5 bases from J, with 10 bases in between. For the CDR3, the DNA is TGTGCCAGCAGAAGGGGTTGGGAGACCCAGTACTTC. Translation gives CASRRGWETQYF.

This clone appeared once. This chain links TRBV5-4 with TRBJ2-3; 11 bases match TRBD2. The CDR3 is 15 amino acids. The germline CDR1 and CDR2 sequences are SGHNT and YYREEE (reference sequence). With V trimmed by 2 bases and J by 3 bases, 2 bases remained unmatched. The CDR3 nucleotides read TGTGCCAGCAGCTTTGGACTAGCGGGTACAGATACGCAGTATTTT. Translation gives CASSFGLAGTDTQYF.

The V call is TRBV29-1, the J call TRBJ2-5, with D perhaps TRBD2 (6 bases). V lost 2 bases to trimming and J lost 4 bases, with 11 bases between them. There are 13 residues in the CDR3. Germline CDR1 is SQVTM and CDR2 is ANQGSEA. CDR3 sequence reads: CSVELGGGETQYF. Written as DNA, the CDR3 is TGCAGCGTTGAACTGGGGGGAGGAGAGACCCAGTACTTC.

The rearrangement links TRBV3-1 (or the pseudogene TRBV3-2) to TRBJ2-7; 7 bases map to TRBD2. Germline values: CDR1 LGHDT, CDR2 YNNKEL (reference sequence). V lost 4 bases and J lost 0; bases outside the gene matches: 6. The CDR3 totals 15 residues. The CDR3 spells CASSLRLATSYEQYF. The CDR3 DNA is TGTGCCAGCAGCCTCAGACTAGCAACCTCCTACGAGCAGTACTTC.

This clone occurred a few times. The chain employs TRBV25-1 and TRBJ1-4, with TRBD1 identical over 8 bases. J gave up 8 bases and V 4 bases, and 12 bases lay outside the gene matches. CDR3 length equals 16 residues. Germline V lookup: CDR1 MGHDK, CDR2 SYGVNS. The DNA of the CDR3 is TGTGCCAGCAGTGGGAACGACAGGGGCCGTAGGGAAAAACTGTTTTTT. Amino acid sequence: CASSGNDRGRREKLFF.

The J gene is TRBJ1-2, the V gene TRBV27, with 7 bases lining up with TRBD1. Per germline, CDR1 MNHEY and CDR2 SMNVEV (reference sequence). The CDR3 is 16 amino acids. Trimming cost V 4 bases and J 5 bases; bases outside gene matches: 13. In DNA form, the CDR3 reads TGTGCCAGCAGTTCAACTCAAGACAGGGACAGATATGGCTACACCTTC. This sequence encodes CASSSTQDRDRYGYTF.

The V and J genes are TRBV4-1 and TRBJ2-2, with D possibly being TRBD2 (5 bases). CDR3 size: 18 residues. Germline V gene data show CDR1 as MGHRA and CDR2 as YSYEKL. The germline V and J ends were trimmed by 4 bases and 8 bases, with 26 bases remaining between them. This CDR3 reads CASSRIVEISERGGELFF. CDR3 bases: TGCGCCAGCAGCCGTATAGTAGAAATTAGTGAAAGAGGGGGGGAGCTGTTTTTT.

This sequence joins TRBV10-3 and TRBJ2-7; tentatively, D is TRBD1 (7 bases). Germline values: CDR1 ENHRY, CDR2 SYGVKD. The CDR3 is 11 amino acids. V was shortened by 10 bases and J by 3 bases, with 10 bases between the two germline ends. DNA for the CDR3: TGTGCCACAGGGGGGCTCTACGAGCAGTACTTC. Encoded protein: CATGGLYEQYF.

There are a few counts of this clone. This chain uses TRBV3-1 (or the pseudogene TRBV3-2) with TRBJ2-5, with D perhaps TRBD2 (5 bases). Germline CDR1 reads LGHDT; CDR2 reads YNNKEL (reference sequence). Trimming took off 9 bases at V and 5 bases at J, with 28 bases between the two ends. The CDR3 is 17 amino acids. CDR3 sequence (DNA): TGTGCCAGTATGACCACTCTAACCGGACGGAGGCAGGAGACCCAGTACTTC. It yields the protein CASMTTLTGRRQETQYF.

The chain has TRBV19 and TRBJ1-1; a weak D match, TRBD1 (6 bases). The CDR3 is 13 residues long. V was clipped by 7 bases and J by 1 base, with 10 bases between them. Germline CDR1 reads LNHDA; CDR2 reads SQIVND (reference sequence). The CDR3 DNA is TGTGCCAGTACCTCAGGGGCGAACACTGAAGCTTTCTTT. This codes for CASTSGANTEAFF.

The chain has TRBV11-2 and TRBJ2-3, with D possibly being TRBD2 (7 bases). V lost 9 bases and J lost 1, with 14 bases in between. Germline V CDR1 and CDR2: SGHAT, FQNNGV. The CDR3 sequence is 14 residues long. CDR3 protein: CASGAGAGTDTQYF. Here the CDR3 DNA reads TGTGCCAGTGGGGCGGGGGCAGGCACAGATACGCAGTATTTT.

The V call is TRBV28, the J call TRBJ2-6; 10 nucleotides agree with TRBD1. V shed 8 bases, J shed 1 base, and the junction held 2 bases outside the gene matches. Germline V CDR1 and CDR2: MDHEN, SYDVKM. The CDR3 contains 15 residues. CDR3 in amino acids: CASGGQGSGANVLTF. The CDR3 bases are TGTGCCAGCGGGGGACAGGGGTCTGGGGCCAACGTCCTGACTTTC.